The next 3 T cell receptor beta chains were all read from a single sample in a study of beta chain features in type 1 diabetes. Study-wide results and caveats: Among all four CD4+ subsets, Type 1 diabetes patients had TCRB CDR3s that were moderately but significantly shorter.

cDNA synthesis used the whole RNA isolate, giving expressed TCRB sequences. Data came from immunoSEQ multiplex PCR; TCRdb stores just in-frame clones and leaves some out. Of around 360,000 clones listed, about 12% were seen once; the top ten hold about 0.01%. These receptors' antigens are unknown. Sequencing used naive CD4+ T cells from blood. These receptors came from a woman under 30 with type 1 diabetes.

V is TRBV18 and J is TRBJ2-1; D not resolved. V shed 5 bases and J shed 8 bases, with 7 bases lying between them. CDR3 length equals 11 residues. Germline values: CDR1 KGHSH, CDR2 LQKENI. CDR3 amino acids: CASSDLYEQFF. The CDR3 nucleotides are TGTGCCAGCTCAGACTTATATGAGCAGTTCTTC.

The chain recombines TRBV6-5 with TRBJ2-2; D might be TRBD2 (5 bases). Trimming took off 6 bases at V and 4 bases at J, with 15 bases between the two ends. This CDR3 is 15 amino acids long. CDR1 and CDR2 (germline): MNHEY, SVGAGI. The CDR3 reads CASRATRWGTGELFF. Here the CDR3 DNA reads TGTGCCAGCAGAGCAACTAGATGGGGCACCGGGGAGCTGTTTTTT.

The CDR3: CASNRDRGTDTQYF. The CDR3 DNA reads TGTGCCAGCAATCGGGACAGAGGCACAGATACGCAGTATTTT. The rearrangement joins TRBV2 to TRBJ2-3; TRBD1 agrees at 7 bases. The CDR3 runs to 14 residues. J lost 1 base, V lost 7 bases, and 5 bases had no gene match. The V gene's germline CDR1 is SNHLY and CDR2 FYNNEI.